The rows below give T cell receptor beta chains drawn from one sample of a study of cytomegalovirus exposure and HLA in healthy donors. TCRdb keeps only in-frame clones here, not all; method: immunoSEQ multiplex PCR. The sample has fewer than 250,000 clones; approximately 82% are singletons. The sample comprised PBMCs. The receptors originated from a man aged 18 to 30 in good health and CMV-seronegative. Each CDR3 is given with its conserved first and last residue. The D gene is left open where the match is weak. Not every row has a clone size; where given, it reads once, few, many or a size class.

D gene	clone size	V gene	J gene	CDR3 DNA	CDR3 protein
-	-	TRBV9	TRBJ2-1	TGTGCCAGCAGCGTATCGGGTCTTTCCAATGAGCAGTTCTTC	CASSVSGLSNEQFF
-	-	TRBV11-2	TRBJ2-5	TGTGCCAGCAGCTTAGTGTGGGCTAGCCGAAAACGGGGAGAGACCCAGTACTTC	CASSLVWASRKRGETQYF
TRBD1	few	TRBV25-1	TRBJ1-5	TGTGCCAGCACCCCGACAGGGATCAATCAGCCCCAGCATTTT	CASTPTGINQPQHF
TRBD2	-	TRBV6-5	TRBJ2-1	TGTGCCAGCAGTTACACGGGGGGAGGGATGCAGTTCTTC	CASSYTGGGMQFF
-	-	TRBV6-5	TRBJ2-3	TGTGCCAGCAGTTACTCCGGGGGAGATACGCAGTATTTT	CASSYSGGDTQYF
-	-	TRBV18	TRBJ1-2	TGTGCCAGCTCACCAGCCGACCAGGGCTATGGCTACACCTTC	CASSPADQGYGYTF
TRBD2	-	TRBV6-6	TRBJ2-3	TGTGCCAGCAAACGCCCCGCGGGAGGGGGGACAGATACGCAGTATTTT	CASKRPAGGGTDTQYF
TRBD1	-	TRBV19	TRBJ1-2	TGTGCCAGTAGTATACCGACAGGGGCGAACTATGGCTACACCTTC	CASSIPTGANYGYTF
-	-	TRBV15	TRBJ1-1	TGTGCCACCAGCAGAGAGGTGGCGGGGAGCACTGAAGCTTTCTTT	CATSREVAGSTEAFF
-	-	TRBV5-1	TRBJ2-1	TGCGCCAGCAGCTTGGATTGGGCGGGTTCCAATGAGCAGTTCTTC	CASSLDWAGSNEQFF
-	-	TRBV7-3	TRBJ2-7	TGTGCCAGCAGCTTAATGGGTCTACCGGGATCGATTTACGAGCAGTACTTC	CASSLMGLPGSIYEQYF
TRBD2	-	TRBV9	TRBJ2-1	TGTGCCAGCAGCGTAGCTACTCGGACTAGCGGGGGAAATAATGAGCAGTTCTTC	CASSVATRTSGGNNEQFF
TRBD2	few	TRBV6-5	TRBJ2-1	TGTGCCAGCAGTTCCGGACTAGCGGGAACGAGTGAGCAGTTCTTC	CASSSGLAGTSEQFF
TRBD2	once	TRBV5-1	TRBJ2-7	TGCGCCAGCAGCTTGGAAACTAGCGGAACTTACGAGCAGTACTTC	CASSLETSGTYEQYF
-	-	TRBV7-9	TRBJ2-4	TGTTCCAGCAGCCGATTAGCGAACGAAGCCAAAAACATTCAGTACTTC	CSSSRLANEAKNIQYF
-	-	TRBV25-1	TRBJ1-4	TGTGCCAGCAGTGGGGCCGGCGCGACTAATGAAAAACTGTTTTTT	CASSGAGATNEKLFF
-	-	TRBV4-2	TRBJ2-7	TGTGCCAGCAGCCAAGAACCAGCGGTCAAGAGTTACGAGCAGTACTTC	CASSQEPAVKSYEQYF
TRBD2	-	TRBV9	TRBJ2-7	TGTGCCAGCAGCGTTGGGACTAGCGGGAGGGCGACCCCTTACGAGCAGTACTTC	CASSVGTSGRATPYEQYF
-	-	TRBV5-4	TRBJ2-2	TGTGCCAGCAGCGCGGACGGCCGAGGGACCGGGGAGCTGTTTTTT	CASSADGRGTGELFF
TRBD1	-	TRBV27	TRBJ2-7	TGTGCCAGCAGTTCCTACAGGGGCGAGCAGTACTTC	CASSSYRGEQYF
TRBD1	-	TRBV4-1	TRBJ1-3	TGCGCCAGCAGCCGACAGACAGGGGAAGGAAACACCATATATTTT	CASSRQTGEGNTIYF
TRBD2	-	TRBV15	TRBJ2-3	TGTGCCACCAGCAAAGCGGGAGACCCCACAGATACGCAGTATTTT	CATSKAGDPTDTQYF
TRBD2	-	TRBV11-2	TRBJ2-1	TGTGCCAGCAGCTTCGCAGGGACTAGCGGCTACAATGAGCAGTTCTTC	CASSFAGTSGYNEQFF
TRBD1	once	TRBV30	TRBJ1-5	TGTGCCTGGAGGGACAGGGCTTCGGATCAGCCCCAGCATTTT	CAWRDRASDQPQHF
-	-	TRBV7-9	TRBJ2-7	TGTGCCAGCAGCTTCTCGAGGGAGCCTCCCCCCGAGCAGTACTTC	CASSFSREPPPEQYF
TRBD1	-	TRBV7-2	TRBJ1-2	TGTGCCAGCAGCTTAGACGAGGGGGCGGCTTATGGCTACACCTTC	CASSLDEGAAYGYTF
-	-	TRBV27	TRBJ2-1	TGTGCCAGCAGTTTCCTCTTCCCCTACAATGAGCAGTTCTTC	CASSFLFPYNEQFF
TRBD2	-	TRBV7-9	TRBJ2-1	TGTGCCAGCAGCCCTCCGGGACTAGCGTTTTCGAATGAGCAGTTCTTC	CASSPPGLAFSNEQFF
-	-	TRBV2	TRBJ2-2	TGTGCCAGCATTAAAGACAGAAACACCGGGGAGCTGTTTTTT	CASIKDRNTGELFF
-	few	TRBV30	TRBJ1-6	TGTGCCTGGAGTGTTAACAGGGAAAATTCACCCCTCCACTTT	CAWSVNRENSPLHF
TRBD2	-	TRBV4-2	TRBJ2-1	TGTGCCAGCAGGACTAGCGAGAGCTCCTACAATGAGCAGTTCTTC	CASRTSESSYNEQFF
TRBD1	-	TRBV28	TRBJ1-2	TGTGCCAGCAATGACAGGGGTCGTGGCTACACCTTC	CASNDRGRGYTF
TRBD2	-	TRBV4-1	TRBJ2-1	TGCGCCAGCACCTCGGGACTAGGGGGTTTCGTCAGTGAGCAGTTCTTC	CASTSGLGGFVSEQFF
TRBD1	-	TRBV7-2	TRBJ2-7	TGTGCCAGCAGTGATACAGGGGGATACGAGCAGTACTTC	CASSDTGGYEQYF
-	-	TRBV21-1	TRBJ1-2	TGTGCCAGCAGCAAAGAGGGGGGGTACGGTGAGGGCTACACCTTC	CASSKEGGYGEGYTF
-	-	TRBV30	TRBJ1-4	TGTGCCTGGAGTGGTCTGGGGGGGCTGGGAAAACTGTTTTTT	CAWSGLGGLGKLFF
TRBD2	few	TRBV13	TRBJ2-1	TGTGCCAGCAGCTTAGTGGGACTAGCGGGGTACAATGAGCAGTTCTTC	CASSLVGLAGYNEQFF
-	few	TRBV30	TRBJ2-5	TGTGCCTGGAGCCTCGGTGTGTCCCAAGAGACCCAGTACTTC	CAWSLGVSQETQYF
TRBD2	-	TRBV4-2	TRBJ2-1	TGTGCCAGCAGCCTACGGACTAGCGAGGGTGAGCAGTTCTTC	CASSLRTSEGEQFF
-	-	TRBV2	TRBJ1-5	TGTGCCAGCAGTGCATTAGAGGGAAACGGAAATCAGCCCCAGCATTTT	CASSALEGNGNQPQHF
-	-	TRBV7-6	TRBJ2-7	TGTGCCAGCAGCCCCCATGGGCCACTTGGCAGCGAGCAGTACTTC	CASSPHGPLGSEQYF
TRBD2	-	TRBV6-5	TRBJ2-7	TGTGCCAGCGGAAGGGGAACGGGGGGCTCCTACGAGCAGTACTTC	CASGRGTGGSYEQYF
-	once	TRBV28	TRBJ1-3	TGTGCCAGCAGTACACCTCCAGGCGGGGCTGGAAACACCATATATTTT	CASSTPPGGAGNTIYF
TRBD1	-	TRBV7-3	TRBJ2-5	TGTGCCAGCAGCATTCGGACAGGGGCGGTCGAGACCCAGTACTTC	CASSIRTGAVETQYF
TRBD1	-	TRBV7-9	TRBJ2-7	TGTGCCAGCAGCCCTCGACAGGGCCCCCACGAGCAGTACTTC	CASSPRQGPHEQYF
-	-	TRBV16	TRBJ2-7	TGTGCCAGCAGCAGGCCCCGTGGAGGCGAGCAGTACTTC	CASSRPRGGEQYF
TRBD1	-	TRBV5-1	TRBJ2-5	TGCGCCAGCAGCCTCCTGGACAGGGGACAGACCCAGTACTTC	CASSLLDRGQTQYF
TRBD1	-	TRBV27	TRBJ2-2	TGTGCCAGCAGTTTCCAAGGGGGCGCCACCGGGGAGCTGTTTTTT	CASSFQGGATGELFF
-	few	TRBV5-1	TRBJ1-3	TGCGCCAGCAGCTATGATCCCCAGGGAATGGGAGGAAACACCATATATTTT	CASSYDPQGMGGNTIYF
TRBD2	-	TRBV4-1	TRBJ2-7	TGCGCCAGCAGCCAAGTTGCGGGAGGTATCTACGAGCAGTACTTC	CASSQVAGGIYEQYF
TRBD2	-	TRBV13	TRBJ2-5	TGTGCCAGCAGCCCACGCCACAGCGGGAGGGTACAAGAGACCCAGTACTTC	CASSPRHSGRVQETQYF
-	-	TRBV11-3	TRBJ1-3	TGTGCCAGCAGCTTACAAACTGGAAACACCATATATTTT	CASSLQTGNTIYF
-	-	TRBV5-5	TRBJ2-7	TGTGCCAGCAGCGCGTCCGGCGGAGACGATCTGTACTTC	CASSASGGDDLYF
-	-	TRBV28	TRBJ2-4	TGTGCCAGCAGTTTAGGTCCAGCGGGCCAAAACATTCAGTACTTC	CASSLGPAGQNIQYF